This T cell receptor (beta chain) was sequenced for a study of a mutant IDH1 vaccine in newly diagnosed glioma. Study-level information: In the visit schedule, V12 fell in week 35, while V13 fell in week 47.

As for time point: week 47, end of study. Vaccination used 300 ug of mutant IDH1 20-mer peptide per dose, with topical imiquimod. In weeks 1, 3, 5, 7, 11, 15, 19 and 23, patients were vaccinated. This CDR3 comprises 12 residues. Germline CDR1 and CDR2: SGHTA and FQGNSA. The V gene lost 4 bases and the J gene lost 3 bases, with 7 bases spanning the gap. Of note for this clone: Its antigen is not identified.

Data came from immunoSEQ multiplex PCR; TCRdb stores just in-frame clones and leaves some out. The table includes some 42,000 clones, 82% detected once. The chain joins TRBV7-2 to TRBJ2-7; D uncertain. This clonotype was sampled from a man younger than 35 with glioma. Some clones in this sample may be carry-over from other donors' samples. The source material was PBMCs, sampled from a glioma patient whose treatment included an IDH1 peptide vaccine. The CDR3 loop is CASSSTDYEQYF. The CDR3 coding sequence is TGTGCCAGCAGCTCAACGGACTACGAGCAGTACTTC.